This TCR beta chain comes out of a study of blood T cell repertoires in COVID-19. In the study overall: The samples span acute and convalescent COVID-19 from the United States, Italy and Spain. T cells, B-cell-depleted T cells, or PBMCs provided the cDNA or gDNA that served as material.

Participants had their cohort set by participant-reported clinical history. Sequenced by immunoSEQ multiplex PCR; TCRdb stores in-frame clones only, minus some. Among about 310,000 clones, approximately 91% were seen once, and the ten largest hold over 9%. V gave up 3 bases and J gave up 6 bases, with 4 bases separating them. There are 11 residues in the CDR3. Germline V gene data show CDR1 as MNHEY and CDR2 as SMNVEV (reference sequence). Sequenced material: PBMCs or T cells enriched from blood (not recorded which). This clonotype was obtained from a woman aged 40 to 50 who had recovered from COVID-19. This chain links TRBV27 with TRBJ2-3; D not resolved. The CDR3 region is CASSFRDTQYF. The CDR3 nucleotides are TGTGCCAGCAGTTTCAGGGATACGCAGTATTTT.